This T cell receptor beta chain originates from a study of cytomegalovirus exposure and HLA in healthy donors. Findings and limits, study-wide: Among TCR beta chains of equal frequency, HLA-associated ones were more clonally expanded in a later analysis. Cytomegalovirus association was assigned to more than 150 TCR beta chains.

This clone turned up a few times. Antigen: not known. PCR employed 60 Vbeta and 13 Jbeta primers. Some clones are missing from TCRdb's copy, which holds only in-frame ones; the method was immunoSEQ multiplex PCR. The table records about 190,000 clones, 83% of them present only once. The germline V and J ends were trimmed by 1 base and 2 bases, with 7 bases remaining between them. Germline loops: CDR1 SGHKS, CDR2 YYEKEE (reference sequence). The CDR3 loop spans 13 amino acids. This sequence was found in a man aged 35-49 years in good health and CMV-seropositive. The rearrangement joins TRBV5-5 to TRBJ2-7, with D uncertain. Sequencing was performed on PBMCs. The CDR3 coding sequence is TGTGCCAGCAGCTTGATCCAGACCTACGAGCAGTACTTC. This gives the protein CASSLIQTYEQYF.